This TCR beta chain is from a study of cytomegalovirus exposure and HLA in healthy donors. The CDR3 contains 15 residues. Germline loops: CDR1 SGHTA, CDR2 FQGTGA. Trimming took 0 bases from V and 6 from J; bases not matched to a gene: 5. This PCR relied on a set of 60 Vbeta primers and 13 Jbeta primers. Using immunoSEQ multiplex PCR, the repertoire was profiled, and TCRdb retains in-frame clones only, with some absent. The sample yields about 130,000 clones, about 81% seen once. Sequencing input: PBMCs. The receptor was derived from a woman aged 25-40 years in good health and CMV-seronegative. The chain has TRBV7-3 and TRBJ1-2; 9 bases fit TRBD1. In DNA, the CDR3 is TGTGCCAGCAGCTTAACTGCCGGGACAGGGAATGGCTACACCTTC. Translated, it gives CASSLTAGTGNGYTF.